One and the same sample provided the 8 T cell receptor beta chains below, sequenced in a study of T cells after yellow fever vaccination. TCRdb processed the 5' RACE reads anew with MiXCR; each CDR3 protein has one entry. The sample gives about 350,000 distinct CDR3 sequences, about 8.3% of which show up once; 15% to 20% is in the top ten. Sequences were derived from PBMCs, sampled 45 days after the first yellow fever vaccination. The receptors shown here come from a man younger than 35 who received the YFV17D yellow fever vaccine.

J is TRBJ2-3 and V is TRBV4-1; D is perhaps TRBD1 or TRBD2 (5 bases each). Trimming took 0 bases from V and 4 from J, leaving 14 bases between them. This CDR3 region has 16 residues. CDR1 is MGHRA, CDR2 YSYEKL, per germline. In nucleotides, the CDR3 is TGCGCCAGCAGCCAAGACGGGGCCGGGGCCTCAGATACGCAGTATTTT. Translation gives CASSQDGAGASDTQYF.

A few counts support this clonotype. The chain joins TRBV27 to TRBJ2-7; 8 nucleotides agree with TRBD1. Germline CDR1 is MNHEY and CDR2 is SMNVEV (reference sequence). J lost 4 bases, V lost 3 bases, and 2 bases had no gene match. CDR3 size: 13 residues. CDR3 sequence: CASSFNRGYEQYF. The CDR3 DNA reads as TGTGCCAGCAGTTTTAACAGGGGGTACGAGCAGTACTTC.

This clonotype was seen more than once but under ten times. The CDR3 DNA follows: TGTGCCAGCAGCGCAGGACAGGGGCGGTCCAATGAGCAGTTCTTC. It encodes CASSAGQGRSNEQFF. This rearrangement joins TRBV5-6 to TRBJ2-1; the match to TRBD1 covers 9 bases. This CDR3 comprises 15 residues. Germline loops: CDR1 SGHDT, CDR2 YYEEEE. The V segment lost 4 bases and the J segment 6 bases; nucleotides outside the gene matches: 8. The entire variable domain, with the rest obtained from reference TRBV5-6 and TRBJ2-1, is as follows: DAGVTQSPTHLIKTRGQQVTLRCSPKSGHDTVSWYQQALGQGPQFIFQYYEEEERQRGNFPDRFSGHQFPNYSSELNVNALLLGDSALYLCASSAGQGRSNEQFFGPGTRLTVL.

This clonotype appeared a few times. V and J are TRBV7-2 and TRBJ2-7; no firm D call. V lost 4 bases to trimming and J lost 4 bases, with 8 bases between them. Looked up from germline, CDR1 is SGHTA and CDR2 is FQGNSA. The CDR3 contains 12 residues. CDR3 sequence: CASSSALYEQYF. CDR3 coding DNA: TGTGCCAGCAGCTCCGCCTTATACGAGCAGTACTTC.

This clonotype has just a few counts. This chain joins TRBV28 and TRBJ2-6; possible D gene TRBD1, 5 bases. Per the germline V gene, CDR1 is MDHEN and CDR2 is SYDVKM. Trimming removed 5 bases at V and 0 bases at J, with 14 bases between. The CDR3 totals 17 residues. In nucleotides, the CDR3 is TGTGCCAGCAGTAATGATCAGGGTACCTCTGGGGCCAACGTCCTGACTTTC. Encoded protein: CASSNDQGTSGANVLTF.

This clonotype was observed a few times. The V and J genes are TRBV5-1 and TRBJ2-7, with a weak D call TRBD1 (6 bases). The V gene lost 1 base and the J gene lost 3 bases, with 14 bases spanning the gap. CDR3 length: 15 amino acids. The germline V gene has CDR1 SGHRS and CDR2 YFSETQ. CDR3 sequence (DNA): TGCGCCAGCAGCTTGAACCCAGCAGGGGTCTACGAGCAGTACTTC. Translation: CASSLNPAGVYEQYF.

The CDR3: CASLTGNQPQHF. Written as DNA, the CDR3 is TGTGCCAGCCTCACAGGGAATCAGCCCCAGCATTTT. The chain is built from TRBV12-3 or TRBV12-4 and TRBJ1-5; tentatively, D is TRBD1 (6 bases). V was clipped by 8 bases and J by 4 bases, with 9 bases between them. This CDR3 is built from 12 residues.

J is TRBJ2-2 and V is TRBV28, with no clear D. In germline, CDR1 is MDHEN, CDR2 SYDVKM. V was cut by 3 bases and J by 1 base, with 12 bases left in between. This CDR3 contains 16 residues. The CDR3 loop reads CASSFVPGKNTGELFF. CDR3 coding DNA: TGTGCCAGCAGTTTCGTTCCAGGAAAGAACACCGGGGAGCTGTTTTTT.